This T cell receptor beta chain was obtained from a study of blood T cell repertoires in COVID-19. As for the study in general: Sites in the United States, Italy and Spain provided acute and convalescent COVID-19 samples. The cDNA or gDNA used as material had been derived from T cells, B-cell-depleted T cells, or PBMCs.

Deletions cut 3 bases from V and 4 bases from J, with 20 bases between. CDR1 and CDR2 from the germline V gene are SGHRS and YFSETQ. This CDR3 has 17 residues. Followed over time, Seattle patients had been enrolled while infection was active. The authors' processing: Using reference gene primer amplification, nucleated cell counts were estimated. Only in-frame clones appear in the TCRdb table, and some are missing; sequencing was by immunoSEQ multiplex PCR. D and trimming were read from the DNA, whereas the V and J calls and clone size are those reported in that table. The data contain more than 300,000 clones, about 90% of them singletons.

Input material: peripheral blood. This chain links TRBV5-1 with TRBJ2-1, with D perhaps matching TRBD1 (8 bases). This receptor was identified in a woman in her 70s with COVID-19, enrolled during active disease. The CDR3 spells CASSSNRGGSNYNEQFF. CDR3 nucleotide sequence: TGCGCCAGCAGCTCCAACAGGGGGGGTTCCAATTACAATGAGCAGTTCTTC.